This TCR beta chain was documented in a study of shared clonotypes between healthy human individuals. CD45RO-negative, CCR7-positively selected cells formed the naive CD8 fraction, excluding terminally differentiated effector memory CD45RA+ cells. Profiling relied on immunoSEQ multiplex PCR, and the TCRdb table lists in-frame clones only, not all of them. The sample gives some 1,900,000 clones, about 95% of which show up once; around 1% is in the top ten. The V gene's germline CDR1 is SGHNT and CDR2 YYREEE (reference sequence). The CDR3 length is 14 residues. V lost 4 bases and J lost 3, with 11 bases in between.

Sequencing used naive CD8+ T cells sorted from blood. The TCR comes from a man in his late teens or twenties in good health. The V and J genes are TRBV5-4 and TRBJ1-3; D is ambiguous. The CDR3 bases are TGTGCCAGCAGCGTGGGTTTGAGTGGAAACACCATATATTTT. It codes for CASSVGLSGNTIYF.